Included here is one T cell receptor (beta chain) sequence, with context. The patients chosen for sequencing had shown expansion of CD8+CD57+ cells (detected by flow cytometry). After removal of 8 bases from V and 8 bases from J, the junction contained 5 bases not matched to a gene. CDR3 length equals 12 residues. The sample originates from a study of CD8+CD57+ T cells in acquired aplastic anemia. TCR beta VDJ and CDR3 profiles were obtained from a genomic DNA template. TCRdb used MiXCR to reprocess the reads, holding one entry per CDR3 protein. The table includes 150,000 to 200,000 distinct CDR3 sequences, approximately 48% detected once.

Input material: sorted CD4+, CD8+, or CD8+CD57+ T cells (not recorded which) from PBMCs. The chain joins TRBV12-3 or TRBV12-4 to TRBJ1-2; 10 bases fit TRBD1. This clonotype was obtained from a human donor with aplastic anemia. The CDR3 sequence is CASRGTGEGYTF. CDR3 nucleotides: TGTGCCAGCCGAGGGACAGGGGAGGGCTACACCTTC.